The rows below give T cell receptor beta chains drawn from one sample of a study of early T cells in non-severe SARS-CoV-2 infection. TCRdb redid the calling of the 5' RACE reads with MiXCR, one entry per CDR3 protein. Of about 77,000 distinct CDR3 sequences listed, about 15% are singletons. The sample consisted of whole blood. The receptors derive from an adult who was a healthcare worker with PCR-confirmed SARS-CoV-2 infection or an uninfected control (not recorded which). Both conserved end residues are part of each CDR3.

CDR3,V,J
CAVSYSQAKGEQYF,TRBV10-3,TRBJ2-7
CASSQSGQTYNEQFF,TRBV4-1,TRBJ2-1
CASRVSGRDHGYTF,TRBV25-1,TRBJ1-2
CASSEELAGMKDTQYF,TRBV6-1,TRBJ2-3
CASSLVGKGELFF,TRBV7-2,TRBJ2-2
CASSLVDGEYNEQFF,TRBV7-8,TRBJ2-1
CASSLFPTSANVLTF,TRBV12-3/TRBV12-4,TRBJ2-6
CASSEGGGNTEAFF,TRBV2,TRBJ1-1
CSVPLAGAPSYEQYF,TRBV20-1,TRBJ2-7
CASSFRDATDTQYF,TRBV5-1,TRBJ2-3